A selection of T cell receptor beta chains follows, all from one sample in a study of blood T cell repertoires in COVID-19. Method: immunoSEQ multiplex PCR; TCRdb's copy keeps in-frame clones and lacks some. The table records about 330,000 clones, roughly 88% of them present only once. The sample was peripheral blood. The receptors stem from a woman aged 45-60 years with acute or convalescent COVID-19. CDR3s include the opening cysteine and the closing phenylalanine or tryptophan. A D gene is named only where the DNA matches it firmly. The size of a clone is reported for some rows only, either as once, few or many, or as a class for expanded clones.

.,TRBJ1-2,TRBV20-1,.,11,TGCAGTGCTGTCGGGTGGGATGGCTACACCTTC,CSAVGWDGYTF
.,TRBJ2-7,TRBV11-3,.,14,TGTGCCAGCAGCTTATACCCGGTCACCTACGAGCAGTACTTC,CASSLYPVTYEQYF
.,TRBJ2-3,TRBV6-4,.,16,TGTGCCAGCAGTGACTCACGGGGGATGGGCACAGATACGCAGTATTTT,CASSDSRGMGTDTQYF
.,TRBJ1-6,TRBV10-3,.,13,TGTGCCATCAGTGATAATCCAGGTTCTTCCCTCCACTTT,CAISDNPGSSLHF
few,TRBJ1-6,TRBV28,.,14,TGTGCCAGCAGTATCGGACAGATTAATTCACCCCTCCACTTT,CASSIGQINSPLHF
.,TRBJ2-7,TRBV19,TRBD1,13,TGTGCCAGTAGTATAACAGGGGTGAGCGAGCAGTACTTC,CASSITGVSEQYF
.,TRBJ1-2,TRBV28,TRBD1,15,TGTGCCAGCAGTAGAGGACAGGCTACTCTCTATGGCTACACCTTC,CASSRGQATLYGYTF
.,TRBJ1-4,TRBV6-2/TRBV6-3,.,20,TGTGCCAGCAGTTACTCGATACGAGGGGGTGGTCAGTCCGGGAATGAAAAACTGTTTTTT,CASSYSIRGGGQSGNEKLFF
.,TRBJ2-1,TRBV9,TRBD2,15,TGTGCCAGCAGCGTACTGACGGGAGGCGTCAATGAGCAGTTCTTC,CASSVLTGGVNEQFF
.,TRBJ2-3,TRBV14,TRBD1,16,TGTGCCAGCAGCCAAGGTTTGGGACAGGGCCCAGATACGCAGTATTTT,CASSQGLGQGPDTQYF
once,TRBJ2-5,TRBV9,TRBD2,17,TGTGCCAGCAGCGAGAGGGGAGGGACTAGCGGTATTGAGACCCAGTACTTC,CASSERGGTSGIETQYF
.,TRBJ1-1,TRBV9,.,13,TGTGCCAGCAGCGTATCCGGGGGCACTGAAGCTTTCTTT,CASSVSGGTEAFF
.,TRBJ2-3,TRBV14,TRBD2,20,TGTGCCAGCAGCCCCCTAATACGACGGGGTAGCGGGAAGAAATCCGATACGCAGTATTTT,CASSPLIRRGSGKKSDTQYF
.,TRBJ1-1,TRBV18,.,14,TGTGCCAGCTCACCATGGGGGGGGAACACTGAAGCTTTCTTT,CASSPWGGNTEAFF
.,TRBJ2-7,TRBV27,.,15,TGTGCCAGCAGTGGCGGCGCGGGACCCCCCTACGAGCAGTACTTC,CASSGGAGPPYEQYF
few,TRBJ2-7,TRBV7-2,TRBD2,18,TGTGCCAGCAGCTATGCCCTTCCCGTAAGACTAGCGGACTACGAGCAGTACTTC,CASSYALPVRLADYEQYF
.,TRBJ2-7,TRBV28,.,11,TGTGCCAGCAGTTTATACGGTGGGCAGTACTTC,CASSLYGGQYF
once,TRBJ2-5,TRBV28,TRBD2,13,TGTGCCAGCAGAACTTTAGCGGGAGAGACCCAGTACTTC,CASRTLAGETQYF
.,TRBJ2-1,TRBV5-1,TRBD2,17,TGCGCCAGCAGCTTGCTTTTAGGACTAGCGGGCGACAATGAGCAGTTCTTC,CASSLLLGLAGDNEQFF
.,TRBJ2-2,TRBV5-5,.,15,TGTGCCAGCAGCCGGGGGAGAACATACACCGGGGAGCTGTTTTTT,CASSRGRTYTGELFF
few,TRBJ2-1,TRBV27,.,17,TGTGCCAGCAGTGCCGACCTTCCGAGGGAAGGAAAAAATGAGCAGTTCTTC,CASSADLPREGKNEQFF
.,TRBJ1-2,TRBV6-5,.,13,TGTGCCAGCAGTTACTCCACGGGGGATGGCTACACCTTC,CASSYSTGDGYTF
few,TRBJ1-6,TRBV27,.,15,TGTGCCAGCAGGCCGACAGGTAGTCCCGACTCACCCCTCCACTTT,CASRPTGSPDSPLHF
once,TRBJ1-3,TRBV9,TRBD1,18,TGTGCCAGCAGCGTATCCTCGACAGGGGGCGCTTATGGAAACACCATATATTTT,CASSVSSTGGAYGNTIYF
.,TRBJ1-2,TRBV2,.,13,TGTGCCAGCAGTGAATGGGGAGGCGATGGCTACACCTTC,CASSEWGGDGYTF
.,TRBJ1-2,TRBV29-1,.,17,TGCAGCGTTGAAGATCTTCTGGGGGCAGGGGAGGGCTATGGCTACACCTTC,CSVEDLLGAGEGYGYTF
.,TRBJ1-5,TRBV2,.,13,TGTGCCAGCAGTGTGTCGGGGAATCAGCCCCAGCATTTT,CASSVSGNQPQHF
once,TRBJ2-5,TRBV28,.,17,TGTGCCAGCAGTTTAAGGGTAGGGACAATACTTCAAGAGACCCAGTACTTC,CASSLRVGTILQETQYF
few,TRBJ2-7,TRBV5-8,.,14,TGTGCCAGCAGCTTGGTGCGGGTAGAGCACGAGCAGTACTTC,CASSLVRVEHEQYF
.,TRBJ1-2,TRBV24-1,.,12,TGTGCCACCAGTGATTTGGGGGAGAGCTACACCTTC,CATSDLGESYTF
.,TRBJ1-2,TRBV9,TRBD1,15,TGTGCCAGCAGCGTAGGGGGGACAGGGGAGTATGGCTACACCTTC,CASSVGGTGEYGYTF
.,TRBJ2-5,TRBV29-1,TRBD2,15,TGCAGCGTTCGGGGGAGGGTCTCTTGGGACGAGACCCAGTACTTC,CSVRGRVSWDETQYF
.,TRBJ2-2,TRBV9,.,15,TGTGCCAGCAGCGTAGAGGCAGGGGGAGGAGGGGAGCTGTTTTTT,CASSVEAGGGGELFF
.,TRBJ2-1,TRBV18,.,14,TGTGCCAGCTCACCCTCGACAGGCTTGCATGAGCAGTTCTTC,CASSPSTGLHEQFF
.,TRBJ2-6,TRBV28,.,17,TGTGCCAGCGGGAGGTCCCCAATTAACTCTGGGGCCAACGTCCTGACTTTC,CASGRSPINSGANVLTF
.,TRBJ1-5,TRBV19,TRBD1,16,TGTGCCAGTAGTATTCGGACAGGGCCATTCTGGGGGCCCCAGCATTTT,CASSIRTGPFWGPQHF
.,TRBJ2-7,TRBV6-2/TRBV6-3,.,15,TGTGCCAGCAGCCCGGCGAGGGGGAGCTCCTACGAGCAGTACTTC,CASSPARGSSYEQYF
many,TRBJ1-4,TRBV10-3,TRBD1,17,TGTGCCATCACAAGGACGCAGGGGGAGCCAACTAATGAAAAACTGTTTTTT,CAITRTQGEPTNEKLFF